A selection of T cell receptor beta chains follows, all from one sample in a study of T cell responses to AZD1222 COVID-19 vaccine. The assay was immunoSEQ multiplex PCR, and TCRdb's table has in-frame clones only and misses some. The table has around 110,000 clones, 92% seen once. This material consisted of peripheral blood, taken on day 0 of AZD1222 vaccination. The receptors stem from an adult in good health. Both conserved end residues are trimmed from each CDR3. The order of the fields is J gene, V gene, CDR3 protein.

TRBJ2-6,TRBV6-2/TRBV6-3,ASSYRGTGMSSGANVLT
TRBJ2-7,TRBV12-5,ASGGRVYEQY
TRBJ2-7,TRBV7-9,ASSLRQSSYEQY
TRBJ1-2,TRBV27,ASSRTENYGYT
TRBJ1-6,TRBV6-5,ASSFRDGQGSLH
TRBJ2-1,TRBV19,ASSGRSSYNEQF
TRBJ2-7,TRBV7-2,ASSLVGLGGSAPYEQY
TRBJ1-5,TRBV10-1,ASSLGSNQPQH
TRBJ1-1,TRBV2,ASSEQDTEAF
TRBJ1-2,TRBV9,ASTRVGGYT
TRBJ1-2,TRBV10-3,AISRGGGGYT
TRBJ2-1,TRBV4-1,ASSQPGGRDYNEQF
TRBJ2-3,TRBV3-1/TRBV3-2,ASSQERFLGTDTQY
TRBJ1-6,TRBV7-2,ASSLFGQGELNSPLH
TRBJ2-7,TRBV30,AWSGGYEQY
TRBJ1-4,TRBV2,ASAWDDEKLF
TRBJ2-7,TRBV11-2,ASSRGWYEQY
TRBJ1-2,TRBV19,ASSMTAANYGYT
TRBJ1-2,TRBV30,AWSAKEQGPNYGYT
TRBJ1-4,TRBV2,ASRGQGRGTNEKLF
TRBJ2-5,TRBV13,ASSPISGGQETQY
TRBJ1-1,TRBV5-1,ASSYQGDRSEAF
TRBJ1-2,TRBV11-2,ASSLGGQGAGGYT